These 8 T cell receptor beta chains originate from one sample sequenced in a study of T cell repertoires in cytomegalovirus infection. TCRdb fed the reads into MiXCR, producing one record per CDR3 protein. The sample lists roughly 500,000 distinct CDR3 sequences, 15% to 20% occurring once. Sequencing was carried out using CD8+ T cells from PBMCs. Source of these receptors: a human donor in good health (CMV status not recorded). Some clones in this sample may be carry-over from other donors' samples.

This clonotype was seen many times. The chain combines TRBV11-2 with TRBJ1-5; possible D gene TRBD1, 5 bases. The V end was cut by 5 bases, the J end by 4 bases, with 12 bases between. Germline CDR1 reads SGHAT; CDR2 reads FQNNGV. The CDR3 consists of 14 residues. CDR3 sequence (DNA): TGTGCCAGCAGCGAGGGCGGGGCGAATCAGCCCCAGCATTTT. As protein: CASSEGGANQPQHF.

The chain has TRBV27 and TRBJ2-7; D is perhaps TRBD2 (6 bases). This CDR3 has 13 residues. With 4 bases removed from V and 3 bases from J, the gap between germline ends came to 10 bases. Germline assignment: CDR1 MNHEY and CDR2 SMNVEV (reference sequence). The CDR3: CASSYGSIYEQYF. CDR3 coding DNA: TGTGCCAGCAGTTACGGGAGCATCTACGAGCAGTACTTC.

This clonotype showed up just a few times. This rearrangement joins TRBV5-5 to TRBJ2-7; 12 nucleotides agree with TRBD2. The junction had 7 bases not matched to a gene; V was cut back by 4 bases and J by 5 bases. The CDR3 consists of 15 residues. The germline CDR1 and CDR2 sequences are SGHKS and YYEKEE (reference sequence). CDR3 in DNA: TGTGCCAGCAGCCCGACTAGCGGGAGACCGGACGAGCAGTACTTC. Its protein is CASSPTSGRPDEQYF.

J is TRBJ2-1 and V is TRBV4-1; D remains unclear. The V and J ends lost 1 base and 3 bases respectively, with 4 bases between them. This CDR3 has 13 residues. Germline V CDR1 and CDR2: MGHRA, YSYEKL. The CDR3: CASSQVYYNEQFF. The CDR3 coding sequence is TGCGCCAGCAGCCAAGTGTACTACAATGAGCAGTTCTTC.

This clonotype was seen at least ten times. The rearrangement links TRBV4-1 to TRBJ1-5, with unresolved D. This CDR3 has 15 residues. V was shortened by 0 bases and J by 5 bases, with 11 bases between the two germline ends. Germline CDR1 and CDR2: MGHRA and YSYEKL. The CDR3 region is CASSQDLGRDQPQHF. The CDR3 DNA sequence: TGCGCCAGCAGCCAAGACCTCGGTCGGGATCAGCCCCAGCATTTT.

On this clonotype: The CDR3 does not end in the conserved phenylalanine or tryptophan, so this is likely a read error. This chain links TRBV29-1 with TRBJ1-2; maybe TRBD1 (6 bases). Germline CDR1 SQVTM, CDR2 ANQGSEA. The CDR3 is 14 residues long. V gave up 3 bases and J gave up 5 bases, with 16 bases separating them. The CDR3 region is CSVDGTPRKYGYTL. The CDR3 DNA sequence: TGCAGCGTTGACGGGACACCCCGTAAATATGGCTACACCTTA.

This clonotype was seen a single time. This rearrangement joins TRBV23-1 to TRBJ2-2, with D possibly TRBD2 on 5 matching bases. Being an ORF, TRBV23-1 has a function that is uncertain. The CDR3 has 13 amino acids. V was clipped by 6 bases and J by 4 bases, with 9 bases between them. As DNA, the CDR3 is TGCGCCAGCAGCCAGAGGGTCACCGGGGAGCTGTTTTTT. Translation gives CASSQRVTGELFF.

The chain links TRBV13 to TRBJ2-7, with a possible D match to TRBD2 (6 bases). The V end was cut by 1 base, the J end by 4 bases, with 14 bases between. The CDR3 extends over 15 amino acids. Germline V gene lookup returns CDR1 PRHDT and CDR2 FYEKMQ (reference sequence). DNA for the CDR3: TGTGCCAGCAGCTTAGTCAGGGACTGGGGGTACGAGCAGTACTTC. Protein sequence: CASSLVRDWGYEQYF.